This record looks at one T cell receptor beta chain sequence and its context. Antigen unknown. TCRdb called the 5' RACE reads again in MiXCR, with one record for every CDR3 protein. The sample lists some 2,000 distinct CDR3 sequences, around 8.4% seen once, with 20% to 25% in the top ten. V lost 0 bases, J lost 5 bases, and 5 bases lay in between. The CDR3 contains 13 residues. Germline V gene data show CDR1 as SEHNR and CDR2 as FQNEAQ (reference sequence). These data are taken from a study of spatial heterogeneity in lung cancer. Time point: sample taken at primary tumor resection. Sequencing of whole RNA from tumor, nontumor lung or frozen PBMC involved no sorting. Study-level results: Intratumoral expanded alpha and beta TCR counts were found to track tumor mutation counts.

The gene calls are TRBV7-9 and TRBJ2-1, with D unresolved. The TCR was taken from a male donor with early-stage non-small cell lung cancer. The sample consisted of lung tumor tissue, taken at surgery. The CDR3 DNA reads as TGTGCCAGCAGCTTAGCGATCGACAATGAGCAGTTCTTC. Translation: CASSLAIDNEQFF. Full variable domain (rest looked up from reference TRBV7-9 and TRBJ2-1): DTGVSQNPRHKITKRGQNVTFRCDPISEHNRLYWYRQTLGQGPEFLTYFQNEAQLEKSRLLSDRFSAERPKGSFSTLEIQRTEQGDSAMYLCASSLAIDNEQFFGPGTRLTVL.